This passage covers 28 T cell receptor beta chains from one sample sequenced in a study of cytotoxic CD8 clonotypes in ibrutinib-treated CLL. Some clones are missing from TCRdb's copy, which holds only in-frame ones; the method was immunoSEQ multiplex PCR. The top ten hold approximately 8.2% of the sample, which has 25,000 to 35,000 clones, about 82% seen once. The sample here was PBMCs, taken after 24 months of ibrutinib treatment. The receptors here all came from a human donor with chronic lymphocytic leukemia.

The gene calls are TRBV5-1 and TRBJ1-2, with 7 nucleotides matching TRBD1. Looked up from germline, CDR1 is SGHRS and CDR2 is YFSETQ. After removal of 4 bases from V and 4 bases from J, the junction contained 10 bases not matched to a gene. The CDR3 is 15 amino acids. CDR3 region: CASSTQDRRIYGYTF. The CDR3 region has the DNA TGCGCCAGCAGCACGCAGGACAGGAGGATCTATGGCTACACCTTC.

J is TRBJ2-3 and V is TRBV19; D possibly corresponds to TRBD2 (6 bases). The CDR3 contains 15 residues. V was clipped by 8 bases and J by 2 bases, with 17 bases between them. CDR1 LNHDA and CDR2 SQIVND come from the germline V gene (reference sequence). The CDR3 bases are TGTGCCAGTGGGTCGTGGGGAGGAGACACAGATACGCAGTATTTT. Its protein is CASGSWGGDTDTQYF.

The chain is built from TRBV27 and TRBJ1-6; D is undetermined. V lost 2 bases and J lost 13, with 18 bases in between. The germline gives CDR1 MNHEY, CDR2 SMNVEV (reference sequence). The CDR3 has 15 residues. The chain's CDR3 is CASSLEGTALFPLHF. CDR3 DNA sequence: TGTGCCAGCAGTTTAGAAGGTACAGCCTTATTCCCCCTCCACTTT.

The chain uses TRBV5-7 and TRBJ2-7; either TRBD1 or TRBD2 may fit D (5 bases each). TRBV5-7 is classed as an ORF, of uncertain function. V was pared by 4 bases and J by 5 bases, with 16 bases between. CDR3 length: 14 amino acids. Here the CDR3 DNA reads TGTGCCAGCAGCCATTCCAGCAGGGACCACGAGCAGTACTTC. Residues: CASSHSSRDHEQYF.

The chain links TRBV29-1 to TRBJ2-7, with 11 bases fitting TRBD1. V shed 1 base and J 2 bases; nucleotides not matched to a gene: 7. From germline, CDR1 is SQVTM and CDR2 ANQGSEA. The CDR3 covers 16 residues. Here the CDR3 DNA reads TGCAGCGTTGAAGGGGGGTGGACAGGGGGCCCCTACGAGCAGTACTTC. This translates into CSVEGGWTGGPYEQYF.

This chain joins TRBV6-6 and TRBJ2-3; D may match TRBD1 or TRBD2 (5 bases each). The V end lost 7 bases, the J end lost 14 bases, and 16 bases lay between the germline ends. CDR1 is MNHNY, CDR2 SVGAGI, per germline (reference sequence). The CDR3 runs to 11 residues. CDR3 bases: TGTGCCAGCACCCCCCGGGACGAGGTGTATTTT. Translating it yields CASTPRDEVYF.

The chain combines TRBV19 with TRBJ1-5; 7 nucleotides align to TRBD1. Germline V lookup: CDR1 LNHDA, CDR2 SQIVND (reference sequence). V gave up 7 bases and J gave up 3 bases; unmatched junction bases: 3. This CDR3 is built from 13 residues. The CDR3 sequence is CASKTGINQPQHF. Written as DNA, the CDR3 is TGTGCCAGTAAGACAGGGATCAATCAGCCCCAGCATTTT.

The gene calls are TRBV18 and TRBJ2-2; D gene uncertain. Trimming cost V 0 bases and J 2 bases, with 16 bases left between them. This CDR3 spans 18 amino acids. CDR1 is KGHSH and CDR2 is LQKENI in the germline V gene. Written as DNA, the CDR3 is TGTGCCAGCTCACCACCTATAGGGCTGATACAAAACACCGGGGAGCTGTTTTTT. This gives the protein CASSPPIGLIQNTGELFF. The variable domain in full, with the rest retrieved from reference TRBV18 and TRBJ2-2, is NAGVMQNPRHLVRRRGQEARLRCSPMKGHSHVYWYRQLPEEGLKFMVYLQKENIIDESGMPKERFSAEFPKEGPSILRIQQVVRGDSAAYFCASSPPIGLIQNTGELFFGEGSRLTVL.

This clone was counted a single time. The chain is built from TRBV27 and TRBJ1-6; D remains ambiguous. The CDR3 length is 13 residues. Germline lookup yields CDR1 MNHEY and CDR2 SMNVEV (reference sequence). V lost 6 bases, J lost 8 bases, and 11 bases lay in between. The chain's CDR3 is CASSLRSDSPLHF. The DNA for the CDR3 is TGTGCCAGCAGCCTTAGAAGCGATTCACCCCTCCACTTT.

The chain uses TRBV5-8 and TRBJ1-2, with a possible D match to TRBD1 (5 bases). The CDR3 totals 14 residues. Germline CDR1 and CDR2: SGHTS and YDEGEE. Trimming took off 4 bases at V and 3 bases at J, with 13 bases between the two ends. The CDR3 DNA sequence: TGTGCCAGCAGCACCCGGGACGGATACTATGGCTACACCTTC. Its protein product is CASSTRDGYYGYTF.

V and J are TRBV21-1 and TRBJ1-1. TRBV21-1 corresponds to a pseudogene. CDR3 length: 13 amino acids. The CDR3 DNA reads as TGTGCCAGCAGCAAACTGGGGAAAGTTGAAGCTTTCTTT. Protein product: CASSKLGKVEAFF.

V and J are TRBV25-1 and TRBJ2-3, with 9 bases identical to TRBD2. The CDR3 extends over 16 amino acids. V was clipped by 5 bases and J by 3 bases; unmatched bases: 9. Per germline, CDR1 MGHDK and CDR2 SYGVNS. CDR3 DNA: TGTGCCAGCAGTTCAATCCGACTAGCGGAGACAGATACGCAGTATTTT. This encodes CASSSIRLAETDTQYF.

The rearrangement links TRBV6-1 to TRBJ1-1; 10 positions agree with TRBD1. V lost 3 bases, J lost 4 bases, and 5 bases stayed unmatched. The CDR3 extends over 15 amino acids. Germline V gene lookup returns CDR1 MNHNS and CDR2 SASEGT. CDR3 residues: CASSDDRGRITEAFF. The CDR3 DNA reads as TGTGCCAGCAGTGACGACAGGGGGCGTATCACTGAAGCTTTCTTT.

The rearrangement joins TRBV6-1 to TRBJ2-3, with D unresolved. With 8 bases removed from V and 2 bases from J, the gap between germline ends came to 11 bases. Germline lookup yields CDR1 MNHNS and CDR2 SASEGT. The CDR3 is 13 residues long. CDR3 nucleotide sequence: TGTGCCAGCTATGAAGGCGTCACAGATACGCAGTATTTT. Translation: CASYEGVTDTQYF.

The V gene is TRBV30, the J gene TRBJ2-3, with 9 positions matching TRBD2. Looked up from germline, CDR1 is GTSNPN and CDR2 is SVGIG (reference sequence). The CDR3 sequence is 14 residues long. J lost 4 bases, V lost 2 bases, and 4 bases had no gene match. The CDR3 sequence is CAWSRGGAADTQYF. The CDR3 coding sequence is TGTGCCTGGAGTCGCGGGGGGGCCGCAGATACGCAGTATTTT.

This clone was found once. The chain recombines TRBV10-3 with TRBJ2-1; maybe TRBD1 (6 bases). The CDR3 runs to 14 residues. CDR1 is ENHRY, CDR2 SYGVKD, per germline. The V and J ends lost 3 bases and 6 bases respectively, with 12 bases between them. The CDR3 nucleotides read TGTGCCATCAGTGACTATAAAGGGGGCAATGAGCAGTTCTTC. Amino acids: CAISDYKGGNEQFF.

This clone has just a few counts. This rearrangement joins TRBV11-2 to TRBJ2-3; D is unclear. Germline V gene lookup returns CDR1 SGHAT and CDR2 FQNNGV. The V gene lost 6 bases and the J gene lost 5 bases, with 15 bases spanning the gap. The CDR3 covers 14 residues. The CDR3 DNA follows: TGTGCCAGCAGTCGTAGGGAATTCTTAGATACGCAGTATTTT. This translates into CASSRREFLDTQYF.

This clone was seen just once. The chain is built from TRBV7-6 and TRBJ2-1; 8 bases map to TRBD2. CDR1 is SGHVS, CDR2 FNYEAQ, per germline. The CDR3 length is 18 residues. The J segment lost 4 bases and the V segment lost 5 bases, leaving 16 bases of the junction unmatched. The CDR3 sequence: CASSPSGRGDPDYNEQFF. In DNA form, the CDR3 reads TGTGCCAGCAGCCCCTCAGGGCGGGGGGACCCCGATTACAATGAGCAGTTCTTC.

V gene TRBV15 combines with J gene TRBJ1-5, with D perhaps matching TRBD1 (6 bases). The CDR3 spans 16 residues. Germline V CDR1 and CDR2: LNHNV, YYDKDF (reference sequence). The V end lost 1 base, the J end lost 2 bases, and 12 bases lay between the germline ends. CDR3 sequence reads: CATSRVRGQRNQPQHF. CDR3 sequence (DNA): TGTGCCACCAGCAGAGTCAGGGGACAACGCAATCAGCCCCAGCATTTT.

The V and J genes are TRBV25-1 and TRBJ1-1; 8 bases are a match to TRBD1. The V gene end was trimmed by 1 base and the J gene end by 3 bases; junction bases not matched to a gene: 4. This CDR3 region has 15 residues. Germline values: CDR1 MGHDK, CDR2 SYGVNS. The CDR3 protein is CASSELNRGYTEAFF. The CDR3 region has the DNA TGTGCCAGCAGTGAATTGAACAGGGGGTACACTGAAGCTTTCTTT.

This clone counts as medium-sized (0.01 to 0.1%). The chain has TRBV27 and TRBJ1-3; no clear D gene. V lost 5 bases to trimming and J lost 4 bases, with 18 bases between them. Germline CDR1 reads MNHEY; CDR2 reads SMNVEV (reference sequence). The CDR3 loop spans 16 amino acids. This chain's CDR3 is CASSLRTPRSGNTIYF. The CDR3 DNA reads TGTGCCAGCAGTCTACGGACTCCTCGGTCGGGAAACACCATATATTTT.

The genes are TRBV10-1 and TRBJ2-3; no firm D call. V gave up 1 base and J gave up 7 bases, with 6 bases separating them. This CDR3 comprises 12 residues. Germline values: CDR1 WNHNN, CDR2 SYGVQD (reference sequence). DNA of the CDR3: TGCGCCAGCAGTGAGTTTGGTCATACGCAGTATTTT. Residues: CASSEFGHTQYF.

The gene calls are TRBV28 and TRBJ1-6; D call uncertain. The length of the CDR3 is 13 residues. Trimming shortened V by 2 bases and J by 11 bases, and 10 bases separated the two germline ends. Germline lookup yields CDR1 MDHEN and CDR2 SYDVKM. CDR3 bases: TGTGCCAGCAGTTTAGGGCAGAAGGCACCCCTCCACTTT. Amino acid sequence: CASSLGQKAPLHF.

This chain's CDR3 is CASSLRAGDTEAFF. The CDR3 DNA follows: TGCGCCAGCAGCCTCAGGGCTGGGGACACTGAAGCTTTCTTT. The chain recombines TRBV5-1 with TRBJ1-1, with D possibly being TRBD1 (5 bases). The CDR3 is 14 amino acids. Germline lookup yields CDR1 SGHRS and CDR2 YFSETQ. With 4 bases removed from V and 3 bases from J, the gap between germline ends came to 13 bases.

The chain links TRBV6-5 to TRBJ1-1, with unresolved D. The V gene lost 8 bases and the J gene lost 2 bases, with 6 bases spanning the gap. Germline V gives CDR1 MNHEY, CDR2 SVGAGI. CDR3 size: 11 residues. The CDR3 coding sequence is TGTGCCAGCCGGCGAAACACTGAAGCTTTCTTT. Protein: CASRRNTEAFF.

This chain links TRBV5-5 with TRBJ2-3, with D maybe TRBD1 (6 bases). Germline V gene data show CDR1 as SGHKS and CDR2 as YYEKEE (reference sequence). The V and J ends lost 2 bases and 5 bases respectively, with 9 bases between them. The CDR3 loop spans 13 amino acids. The CDR3 DNA follows: TGTGCCAGCAGCTTTCAGGGGAGAGATACGCAGTATTTT. Amino acids: CASSFQGRDTQYF.

The CDR3 is CASSEFFGRGAFF. The CDR3 DNA sequence: TGTGCCAGCAGTGAATTTTTTGGGAGGGGAGCTTTCTTT. The V and J genes are TRBV25-1 and TRBJ1-1; weak D call: TRBD1 (5 bases). The germline V gene encodes CDR1 MGHDK and CDR2 SYGVNS. Trimming shortened V by 1 base and J by 10 bases, and 13 bases separated the two germline ends. The CDR3 is made up of 13 amino acids.

The table lists this clone with a few counts. The chain is built from TRBV30 and TRBJ1-5; D possibly corresponds to TRBD1 (5 bases). Trimming took off 2 bases at V and 11 bases at J, with 13 bases between the two ends. This CDR3 contains 12 residues. Germline loops: CDR1 GTSNPN, CDR2 SVGIG (reference sequence). For the CDR3, the DNA is TGTGCCTGGAGTCCGGGGGGGAAGGCCCAGCATTTT. Protein: CAWSPGGKAQHF.